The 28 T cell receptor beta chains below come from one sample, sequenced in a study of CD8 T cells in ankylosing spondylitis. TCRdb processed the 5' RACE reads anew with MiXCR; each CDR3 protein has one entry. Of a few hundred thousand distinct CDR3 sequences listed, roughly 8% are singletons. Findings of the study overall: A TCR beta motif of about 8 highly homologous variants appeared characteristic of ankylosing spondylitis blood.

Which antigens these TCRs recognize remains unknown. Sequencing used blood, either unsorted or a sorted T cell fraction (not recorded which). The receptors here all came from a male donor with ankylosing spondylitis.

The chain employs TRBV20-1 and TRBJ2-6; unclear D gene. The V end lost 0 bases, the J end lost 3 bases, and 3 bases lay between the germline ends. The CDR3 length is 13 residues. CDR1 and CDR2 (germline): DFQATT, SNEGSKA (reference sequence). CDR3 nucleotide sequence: TGCAGTGCTAGAGAGCTTGGGGCCAACGTCCTGACTTTC. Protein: CSARELGANVLTF.

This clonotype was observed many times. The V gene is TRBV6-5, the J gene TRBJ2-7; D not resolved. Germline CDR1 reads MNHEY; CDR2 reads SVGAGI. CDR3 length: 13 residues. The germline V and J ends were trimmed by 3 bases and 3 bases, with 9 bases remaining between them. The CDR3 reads CASSYTGFYEQYF. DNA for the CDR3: TGTGCCAGCAGTTATACCGGGTTCTACGAGCAGTACTTC.

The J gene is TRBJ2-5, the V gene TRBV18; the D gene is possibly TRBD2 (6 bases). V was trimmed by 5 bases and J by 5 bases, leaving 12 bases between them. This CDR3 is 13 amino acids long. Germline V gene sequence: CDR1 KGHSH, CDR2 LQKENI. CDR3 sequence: CASSRLEGETQYF. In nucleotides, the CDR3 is TGTGCCAGCTCAAGACTAGAAGGGGAGACCCAGTACTTC.

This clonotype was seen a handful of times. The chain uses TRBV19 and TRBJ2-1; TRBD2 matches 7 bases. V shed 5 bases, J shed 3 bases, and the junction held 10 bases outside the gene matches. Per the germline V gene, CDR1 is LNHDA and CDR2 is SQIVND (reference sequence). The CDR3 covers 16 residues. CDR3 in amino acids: CASSFFRERGYNEQFF. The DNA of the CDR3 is TGTGCCAGTAGTTTTTTCCGGGAGCGGGGCTACAATGAGCAGTTCTTC.

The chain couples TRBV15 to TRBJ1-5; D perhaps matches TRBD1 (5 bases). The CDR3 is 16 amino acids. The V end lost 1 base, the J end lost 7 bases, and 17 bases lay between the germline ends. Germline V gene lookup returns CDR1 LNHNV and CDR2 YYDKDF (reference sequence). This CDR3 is CATSRVRGSSGQPQHF. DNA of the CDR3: TGTGCCACCAGCAGAGTTAGGGGCTCGTCGGGACAGCCCCAGCATTTT. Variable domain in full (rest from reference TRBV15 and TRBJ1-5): DAMVIQNPRYQVTQFGKPVTLSCSQTLNHNVMYWYQQKSSQAPKLLFHYYDKDFNNEADTPDNFQSRRPNTSFCFLDIRSPGLGDTAMYLCATSRVRGSSGQPQHFGDGTRLSIL.

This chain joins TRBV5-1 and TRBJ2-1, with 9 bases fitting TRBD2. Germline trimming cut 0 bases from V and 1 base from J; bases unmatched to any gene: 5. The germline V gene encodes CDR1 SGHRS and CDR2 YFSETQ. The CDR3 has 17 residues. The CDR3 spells CASSLAFAGGSYNEQFF. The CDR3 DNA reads TGCGCCAGCAGCTTGGCCTTTGCGGGAGGGTCCTACAATGAGCAGTTCTTC.

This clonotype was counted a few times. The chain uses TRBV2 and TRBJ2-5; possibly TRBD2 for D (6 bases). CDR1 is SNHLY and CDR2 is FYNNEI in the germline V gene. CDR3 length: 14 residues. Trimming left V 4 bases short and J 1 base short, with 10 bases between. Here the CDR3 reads CASSVSGSQETQYF. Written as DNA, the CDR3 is TGTGCCAGCAGTGTTAGCGGTTCCCAAGAGACCCAGTACTTC.

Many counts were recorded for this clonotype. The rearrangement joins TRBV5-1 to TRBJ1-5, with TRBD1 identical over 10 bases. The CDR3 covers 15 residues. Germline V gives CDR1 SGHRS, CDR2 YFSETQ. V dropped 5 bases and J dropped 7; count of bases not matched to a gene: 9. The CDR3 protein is CASRPGTGVGQPQHF. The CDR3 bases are TGCGCCAGCAGACCCGGGACAGGGGTAGGGCAGCCCCAGCATTTT. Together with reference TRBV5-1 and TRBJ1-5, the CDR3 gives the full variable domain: KAGVTQTPRYLIKTRGQQVTLSCSPISGHRSVSWYQQTPGQGLQFLFEYFSETQRNKGNFPGRFSGRQFSNSRSEMNVSTLELGDSALYLCASRPGTGVGQPQHFGDGTRLSIL.

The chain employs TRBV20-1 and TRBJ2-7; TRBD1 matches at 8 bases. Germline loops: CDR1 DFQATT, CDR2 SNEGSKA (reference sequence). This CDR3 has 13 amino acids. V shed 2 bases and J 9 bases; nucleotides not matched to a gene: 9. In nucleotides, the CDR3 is TGCAGTGCTAGACTCGCAGGGGGCGTAAGGCAGTACTTC. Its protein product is CSARLAGGVRQYF.

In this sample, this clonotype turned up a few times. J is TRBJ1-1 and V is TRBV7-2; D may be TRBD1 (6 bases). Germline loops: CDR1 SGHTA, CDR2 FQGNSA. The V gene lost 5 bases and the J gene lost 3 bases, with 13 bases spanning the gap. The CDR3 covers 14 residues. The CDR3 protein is CASSLTTGYTEAFF. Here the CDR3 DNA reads TGTGCCAGCAGCCTAACAACAGGGTACACTGAAGCTTTCTTT.

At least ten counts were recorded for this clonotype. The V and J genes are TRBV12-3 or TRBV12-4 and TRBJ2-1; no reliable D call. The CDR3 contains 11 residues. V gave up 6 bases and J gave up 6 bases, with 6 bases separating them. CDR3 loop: CASSRINEQFF. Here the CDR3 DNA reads TGTGCCAGCAGCCGGATCAATGAGCAGTTCTTC.

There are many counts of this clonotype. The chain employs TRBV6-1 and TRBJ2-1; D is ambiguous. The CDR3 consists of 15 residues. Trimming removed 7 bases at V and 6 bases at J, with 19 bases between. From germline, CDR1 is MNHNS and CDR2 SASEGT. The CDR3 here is CASKGSKQFSNEQFF. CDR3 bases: TGTGCCAGCAAGGGTAGCAAGCAATTCTCCAATGAGCAGTTCTTC.

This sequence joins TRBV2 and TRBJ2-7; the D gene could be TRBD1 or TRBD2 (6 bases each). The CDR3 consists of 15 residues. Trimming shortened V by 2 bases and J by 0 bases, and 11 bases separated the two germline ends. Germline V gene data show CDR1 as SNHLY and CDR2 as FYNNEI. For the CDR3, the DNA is TGTGCCAGCAGTGAAAGCAGGGGACTCTCCTACGAGCAGTACTTC. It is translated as CASSESRGLSYEQYF.

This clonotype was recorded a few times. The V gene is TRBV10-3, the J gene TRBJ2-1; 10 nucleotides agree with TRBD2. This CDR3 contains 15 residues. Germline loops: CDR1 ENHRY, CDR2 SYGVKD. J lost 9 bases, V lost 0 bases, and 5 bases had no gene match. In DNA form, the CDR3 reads TGTGCCATCAGTGAGTCCTCTAGCGGGAGTACTGAGCAGTTCTTC. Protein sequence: CAISESSSGSTEQFF.

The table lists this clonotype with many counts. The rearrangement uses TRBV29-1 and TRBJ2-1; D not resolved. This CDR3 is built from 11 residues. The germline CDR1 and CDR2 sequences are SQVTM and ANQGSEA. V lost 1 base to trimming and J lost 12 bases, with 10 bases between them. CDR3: CSVEVQDPQFF. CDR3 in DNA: TGCAGCGTTGAAGTTCAGGACCCGCAGTTCTTC.

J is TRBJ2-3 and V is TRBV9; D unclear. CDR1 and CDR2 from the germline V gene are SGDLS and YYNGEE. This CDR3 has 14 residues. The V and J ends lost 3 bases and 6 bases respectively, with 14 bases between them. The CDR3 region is CASSDRVLRDTQYF. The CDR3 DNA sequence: TGTGCCAGCAGCGACCGGGTACTCAGGGATACGCAGTATTTT.

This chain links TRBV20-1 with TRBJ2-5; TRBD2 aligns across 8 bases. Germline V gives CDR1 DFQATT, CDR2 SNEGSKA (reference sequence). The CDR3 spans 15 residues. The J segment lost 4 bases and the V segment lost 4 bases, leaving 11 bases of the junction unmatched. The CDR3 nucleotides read TGCAGTGCTACACGGGAGGGATTATCTGGAGAGACCCAGTACTTC. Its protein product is CSATREGLSGETQYF.

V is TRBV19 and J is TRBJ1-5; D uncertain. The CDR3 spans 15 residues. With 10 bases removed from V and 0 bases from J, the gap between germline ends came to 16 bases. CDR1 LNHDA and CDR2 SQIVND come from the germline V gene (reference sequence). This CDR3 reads CATRTADYSNQPQHF. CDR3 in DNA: TGTGCCACCCGGACGGCTGATTATAGCAATCAGCCCCAGCATTTT.

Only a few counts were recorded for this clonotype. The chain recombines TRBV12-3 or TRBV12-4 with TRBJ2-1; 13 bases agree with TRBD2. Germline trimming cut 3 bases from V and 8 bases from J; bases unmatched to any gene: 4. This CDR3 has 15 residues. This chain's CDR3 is CASSLGTSGVDEQFF. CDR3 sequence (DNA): TGTGCCAGCAGTTTGGGGACTAGCGGGGTCGATGAGCAGTTCTTC.

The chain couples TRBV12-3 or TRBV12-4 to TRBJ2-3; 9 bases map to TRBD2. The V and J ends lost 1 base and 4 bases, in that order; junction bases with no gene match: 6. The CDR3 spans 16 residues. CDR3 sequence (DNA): TGTGCCAGCAGTTTAGTTGCGGGAGGGCCCCCAGATACGCAGTATTTT. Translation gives CASSLVAGGPPDTQYF.

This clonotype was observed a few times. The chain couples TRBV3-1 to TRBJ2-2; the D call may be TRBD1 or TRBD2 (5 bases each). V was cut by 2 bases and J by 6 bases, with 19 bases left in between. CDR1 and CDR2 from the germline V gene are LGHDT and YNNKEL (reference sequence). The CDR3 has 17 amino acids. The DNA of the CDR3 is TGTGCCAGCAGCCAACCTAACGGGGACGGAGACCCCGGGGAGCTGTTTTTT. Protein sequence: CASSQPNGDGDPGELFF.

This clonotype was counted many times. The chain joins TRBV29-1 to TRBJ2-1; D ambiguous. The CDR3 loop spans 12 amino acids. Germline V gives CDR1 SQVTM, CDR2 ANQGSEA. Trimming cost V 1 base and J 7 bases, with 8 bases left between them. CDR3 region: CSVEALRNEQFF. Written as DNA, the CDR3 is TGCAGCGTTGAAGCCCTTAGGAATGAGCAGTTCTTC.

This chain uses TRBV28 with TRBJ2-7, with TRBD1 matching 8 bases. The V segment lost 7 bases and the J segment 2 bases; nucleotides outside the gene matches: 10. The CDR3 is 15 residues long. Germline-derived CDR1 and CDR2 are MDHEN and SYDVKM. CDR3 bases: TGTGCCAGCACTCTCACACCGGGACAGGCCTACGAGCAGTACTTC. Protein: CASTLTPGQAYEQYF.

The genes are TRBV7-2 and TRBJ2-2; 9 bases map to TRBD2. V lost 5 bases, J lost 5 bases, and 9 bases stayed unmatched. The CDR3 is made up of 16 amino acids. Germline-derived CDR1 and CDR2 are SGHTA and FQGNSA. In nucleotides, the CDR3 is TGTGCCAGCAGCCCCCCGGAAGCGGGGGGAACCGGGGAGCTGTTTTTT. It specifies CASSPPEAGGTGELFF.

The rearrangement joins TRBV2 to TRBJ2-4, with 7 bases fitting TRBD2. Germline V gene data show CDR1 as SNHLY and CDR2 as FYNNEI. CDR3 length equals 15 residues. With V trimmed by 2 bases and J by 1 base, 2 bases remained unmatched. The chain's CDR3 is CASSEWGGAKNIQYF. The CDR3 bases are TGTGCCAGCAGTGAATGGGGGGGGGCCAAAAACATTCAGTACTTC.

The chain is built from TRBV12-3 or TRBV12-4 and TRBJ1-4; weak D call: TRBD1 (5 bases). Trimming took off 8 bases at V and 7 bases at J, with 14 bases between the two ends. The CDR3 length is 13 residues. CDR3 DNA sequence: TGTGCCAGCCACCGGGGCAGGGCTGAAAAACTGTTTTTT. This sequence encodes CASHRGRAEKLFF.

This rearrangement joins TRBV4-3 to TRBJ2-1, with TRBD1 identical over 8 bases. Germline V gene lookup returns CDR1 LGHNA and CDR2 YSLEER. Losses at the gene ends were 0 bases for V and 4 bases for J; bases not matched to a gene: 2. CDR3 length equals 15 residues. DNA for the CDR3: TGCGCCAGCAGCCAAGACAGGGGGCATTACAATGAGCAGTTCTTC. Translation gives CASSQDRGHYNEQFF.

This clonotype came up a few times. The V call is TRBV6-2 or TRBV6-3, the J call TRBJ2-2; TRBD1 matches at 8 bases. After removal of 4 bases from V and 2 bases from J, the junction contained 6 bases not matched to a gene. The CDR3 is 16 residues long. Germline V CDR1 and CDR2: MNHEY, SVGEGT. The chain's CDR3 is CASSSPRGLNTGELFF. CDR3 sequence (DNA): TGTGCCAGCAGTTCCCCCAGGGGGCTTAACACCGGGGAGCTGTTTTTT.